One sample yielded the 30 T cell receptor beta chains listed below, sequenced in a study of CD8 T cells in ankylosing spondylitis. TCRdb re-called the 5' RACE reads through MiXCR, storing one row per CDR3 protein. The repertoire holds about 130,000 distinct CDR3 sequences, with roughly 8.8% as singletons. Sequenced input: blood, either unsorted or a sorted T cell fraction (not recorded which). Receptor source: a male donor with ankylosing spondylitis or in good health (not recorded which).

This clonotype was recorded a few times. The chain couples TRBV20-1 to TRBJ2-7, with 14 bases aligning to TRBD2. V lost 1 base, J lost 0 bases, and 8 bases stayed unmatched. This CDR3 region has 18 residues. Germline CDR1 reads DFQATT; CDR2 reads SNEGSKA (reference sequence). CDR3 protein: CSARVPGLAGAYSYEQYF. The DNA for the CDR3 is TGCAGTGCTAGAGTTCCGGGACTAGCGGGAGCCTACTCCTACGAGCAGTACTTC.

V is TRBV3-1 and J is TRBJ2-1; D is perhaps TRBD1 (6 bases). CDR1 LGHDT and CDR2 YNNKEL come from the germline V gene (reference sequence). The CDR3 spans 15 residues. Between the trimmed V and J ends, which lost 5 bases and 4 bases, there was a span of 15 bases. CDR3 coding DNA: TGTGCCAGCAGCACTGATCTCGACAGGTACAATGAGCAGTTCTTC. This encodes CASSTDLDRYNEQFF.

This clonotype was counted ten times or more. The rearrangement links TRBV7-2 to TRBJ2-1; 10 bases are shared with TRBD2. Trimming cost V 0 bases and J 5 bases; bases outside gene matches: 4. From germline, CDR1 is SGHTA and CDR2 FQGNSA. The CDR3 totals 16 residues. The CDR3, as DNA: TGTGCCAGCAGCTTAGCCGGGACTAGCGTCAACAATGAGCAGTTCTTC. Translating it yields CASSLAGTSVNNEQFF.

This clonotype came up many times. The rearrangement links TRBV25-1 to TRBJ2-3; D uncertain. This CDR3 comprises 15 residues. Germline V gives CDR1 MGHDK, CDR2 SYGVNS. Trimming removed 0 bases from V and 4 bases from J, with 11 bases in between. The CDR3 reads CASSEYFSEADTQYF. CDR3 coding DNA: TGTGCCAGCAGTGAATATTTTTCAGAGGCAGATACGCAGTATTTT.

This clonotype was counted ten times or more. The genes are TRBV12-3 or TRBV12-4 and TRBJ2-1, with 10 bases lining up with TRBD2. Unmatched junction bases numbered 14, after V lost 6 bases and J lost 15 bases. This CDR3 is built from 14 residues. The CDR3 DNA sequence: TGTGCCAGCAGCACACTAGCGGGAACTGGAGGCCCGTTCTTC. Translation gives CASSTLAGTGGPFF.

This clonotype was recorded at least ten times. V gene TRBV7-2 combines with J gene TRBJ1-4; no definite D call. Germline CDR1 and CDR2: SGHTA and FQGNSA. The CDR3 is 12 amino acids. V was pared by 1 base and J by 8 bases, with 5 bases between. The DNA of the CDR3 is TGTGCCAGCAGCTTAGTTGGGGAAAAACTGTTTTTT. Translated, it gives CASSLVGEKLFF.

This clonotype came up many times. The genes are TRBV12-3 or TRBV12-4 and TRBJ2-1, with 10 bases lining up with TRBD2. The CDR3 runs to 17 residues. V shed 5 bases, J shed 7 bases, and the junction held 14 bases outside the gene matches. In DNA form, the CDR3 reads TGTGCCAGCAGTCCCGCCTCACTAGCGGGATCAAGGAATGAGCAGTTCTTC. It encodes CASSPASLAGSRNEQFF.

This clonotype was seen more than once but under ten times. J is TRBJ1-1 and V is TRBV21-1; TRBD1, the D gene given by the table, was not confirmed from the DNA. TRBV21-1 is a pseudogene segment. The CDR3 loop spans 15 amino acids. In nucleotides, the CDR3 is TGTGCCAGCATCCCAGGGGGGGGATGGGACACTGAAGCTTTCTTT. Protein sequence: CASIPGGGWDTEAFF.

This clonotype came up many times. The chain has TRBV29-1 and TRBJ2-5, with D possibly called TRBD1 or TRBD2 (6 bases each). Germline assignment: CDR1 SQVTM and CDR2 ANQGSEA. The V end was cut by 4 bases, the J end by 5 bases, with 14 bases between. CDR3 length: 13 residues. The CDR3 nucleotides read TGCAGCGTTGGAGGGGGAGGTTTGGAGACCCAGTACTTC. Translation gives CSVGGGGLETQYF.

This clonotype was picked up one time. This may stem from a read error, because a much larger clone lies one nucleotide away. CDR3 bases: TGTGCCAGCAGCAAAGAAAGGGGGCGCGGTTCACCCCTCCACTTT. Protein: CASSKERGRGSPLHF. The chain couples TRBV21-1 to TRBJ1-6; TRBD1 was called by the table and not checked on the DNA. TRBV21-1 is a listed pseudogene. The CDR3 runs 15 residues.

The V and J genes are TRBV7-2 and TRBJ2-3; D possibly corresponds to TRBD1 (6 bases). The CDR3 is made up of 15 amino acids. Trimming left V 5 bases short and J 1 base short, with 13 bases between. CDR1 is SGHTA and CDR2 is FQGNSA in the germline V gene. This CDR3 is CASSRRQDRTDTQYF. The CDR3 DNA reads TGTGCCAGCAGCCGACGACAGGACCGCACAGATACGCAGTATTTT.

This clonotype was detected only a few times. CDR3 sequence: CSAPRGSGRGEQYF. The CDR3 nucleotides are TGCAGTGCTCCCCGGGGTAGCGGGAGGGGCGAGCAGTACTTC. The J gene is TRBJ2-7, the V gene TRBV20-1; the match to TRBD2 covers 11 bases. The V gene end was trimmed by 5 bases and the J gene end by 6 bases; junction bases not matched to a gene: 9. The CDR3 is made up of 14 amino acids. Germline lookup yields CDR1 DFQATT and CDR2 SNEGSKA (reference sequence).

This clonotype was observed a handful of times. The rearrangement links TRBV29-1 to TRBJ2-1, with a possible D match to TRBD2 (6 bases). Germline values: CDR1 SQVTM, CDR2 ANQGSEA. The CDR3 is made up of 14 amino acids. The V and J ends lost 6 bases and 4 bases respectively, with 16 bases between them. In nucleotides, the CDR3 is TGCAGCGTGGTCCGGAGCGGGCGGTACAATGAGCAGTTCTTC. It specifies CSVVRSGRYNEQFF.

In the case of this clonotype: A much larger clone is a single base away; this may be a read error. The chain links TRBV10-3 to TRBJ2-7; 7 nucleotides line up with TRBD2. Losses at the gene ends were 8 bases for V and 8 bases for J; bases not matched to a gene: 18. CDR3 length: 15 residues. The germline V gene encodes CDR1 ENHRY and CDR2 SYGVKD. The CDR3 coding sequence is TGTGCCATCGGCGAGACTAGCCAAAATTCGGCCAAGCAGTACTTC. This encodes CAIGETSQNSAKQYF.

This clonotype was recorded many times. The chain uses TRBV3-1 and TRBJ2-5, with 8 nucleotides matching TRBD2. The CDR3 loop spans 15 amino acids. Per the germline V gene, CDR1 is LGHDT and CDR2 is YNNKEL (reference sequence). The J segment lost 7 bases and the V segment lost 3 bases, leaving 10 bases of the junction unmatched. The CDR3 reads CASSHTGTSRLTQYF. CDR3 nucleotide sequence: TGTGCCAGCAGCCACACCGGGACTAGTCGTTTGACCCAGTACTTC.

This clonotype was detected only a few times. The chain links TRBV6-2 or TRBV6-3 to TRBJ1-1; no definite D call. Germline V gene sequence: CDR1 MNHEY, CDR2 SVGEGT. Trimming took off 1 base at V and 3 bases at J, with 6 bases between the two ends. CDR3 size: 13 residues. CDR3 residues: CASSYYGDTEAFF. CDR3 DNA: TGTGCCAGCAGTTACTACGGGGACACTGAAGCTTTCTTT.

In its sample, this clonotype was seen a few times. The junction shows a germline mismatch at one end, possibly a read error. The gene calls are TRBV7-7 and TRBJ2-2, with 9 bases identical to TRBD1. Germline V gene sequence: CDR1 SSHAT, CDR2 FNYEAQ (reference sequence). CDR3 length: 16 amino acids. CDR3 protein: CASSVTGGVGTGELFF. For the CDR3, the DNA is TGTGCTAGCAGCGTTACAGGGGGCGTCGGTACCGGGGAGCTGTTTTTT.

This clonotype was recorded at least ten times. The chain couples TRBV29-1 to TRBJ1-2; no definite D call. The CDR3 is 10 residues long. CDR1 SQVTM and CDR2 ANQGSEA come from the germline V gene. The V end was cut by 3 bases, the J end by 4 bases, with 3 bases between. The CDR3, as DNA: TGCAGCGTTGACACCTATGGCTACACCTTC. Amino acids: CSVDTYGYTF.

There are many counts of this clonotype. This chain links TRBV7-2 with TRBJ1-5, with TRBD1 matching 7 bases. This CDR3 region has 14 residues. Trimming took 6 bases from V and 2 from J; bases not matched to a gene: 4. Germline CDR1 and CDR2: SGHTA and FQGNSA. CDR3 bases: TGTGCCAGCAGTCGCGACAGGGGCAATCAGCCCCAGCATTTT. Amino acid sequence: CASSRDRGNQPQHF. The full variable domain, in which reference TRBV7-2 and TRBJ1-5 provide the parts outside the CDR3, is GAGVSQSPSNKVTEKGKDVELRCDPISGHTALYWYRQSLGQGLEFLIYFQGNSAPDKSGLPSDRFSAERTGGSVSTLTIQRTQQEDSAVYLCASSRDRGNQPQHFGDGTRLSIL.

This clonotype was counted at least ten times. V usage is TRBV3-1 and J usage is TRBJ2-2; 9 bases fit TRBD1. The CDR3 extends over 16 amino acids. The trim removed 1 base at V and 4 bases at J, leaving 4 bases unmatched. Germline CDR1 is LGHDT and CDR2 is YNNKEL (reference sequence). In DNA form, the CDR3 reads TGTGCCAGCAGCCAAGTTGGGACAGGGATCACCGGGGAGCTGTTTTTT. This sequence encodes CASSQVGTGITGELFF.

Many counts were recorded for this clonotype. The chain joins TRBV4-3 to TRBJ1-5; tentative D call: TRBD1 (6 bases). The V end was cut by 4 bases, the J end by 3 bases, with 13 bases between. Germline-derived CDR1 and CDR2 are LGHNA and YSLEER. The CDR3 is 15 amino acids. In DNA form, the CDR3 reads TGCGCCAGCAGCCTGATGTGGGACAACAATCAGCCCCAGCATTTT. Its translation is CASSLMWDNNQPQHF.

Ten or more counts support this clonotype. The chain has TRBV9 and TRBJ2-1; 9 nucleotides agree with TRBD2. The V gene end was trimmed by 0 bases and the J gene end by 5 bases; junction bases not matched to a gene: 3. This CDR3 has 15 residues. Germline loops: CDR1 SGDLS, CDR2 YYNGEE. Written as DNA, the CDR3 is TGTGCCAGCAGCGTAGGCGGGAGGGCCAACAATGAGCAGTTCTTC. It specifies CASSVGGRANNEQFF.

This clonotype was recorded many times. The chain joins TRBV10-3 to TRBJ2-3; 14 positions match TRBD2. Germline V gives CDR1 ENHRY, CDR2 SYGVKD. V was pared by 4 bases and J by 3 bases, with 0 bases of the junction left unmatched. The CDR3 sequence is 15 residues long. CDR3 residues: CAISGTSGRTDTQYF. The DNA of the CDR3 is TGTGCCATCAGTGGGACTAGCGGGAGGACAGATACGCAGTATTTT.

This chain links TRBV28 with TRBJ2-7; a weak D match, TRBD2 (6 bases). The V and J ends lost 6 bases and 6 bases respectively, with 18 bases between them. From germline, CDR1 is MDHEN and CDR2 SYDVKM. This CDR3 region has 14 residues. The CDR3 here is CASSLQAGRFEQYF. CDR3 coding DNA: TGTGCCAGCAGCCTCCAAGCAGGGAGGTTCGAGCAGTACTTC.

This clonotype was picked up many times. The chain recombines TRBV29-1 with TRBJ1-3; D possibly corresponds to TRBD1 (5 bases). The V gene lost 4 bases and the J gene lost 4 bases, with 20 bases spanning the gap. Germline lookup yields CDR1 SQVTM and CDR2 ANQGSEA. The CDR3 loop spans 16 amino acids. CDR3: CSVVTRAGTAGNTIYF. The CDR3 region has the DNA TGCAGCGTTGTTACCAGAGCAGGGACGGCAGGAAACACCATATATTTT.

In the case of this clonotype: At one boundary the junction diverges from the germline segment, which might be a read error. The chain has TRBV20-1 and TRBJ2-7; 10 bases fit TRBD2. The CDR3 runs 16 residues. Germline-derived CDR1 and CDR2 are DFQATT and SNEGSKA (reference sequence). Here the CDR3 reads CCASETGTSVAYEQYF. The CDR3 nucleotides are TGCTGTGCTAGTGAAACCGGGACTAGCGTTGCCTACGAGCAGTACTTC.

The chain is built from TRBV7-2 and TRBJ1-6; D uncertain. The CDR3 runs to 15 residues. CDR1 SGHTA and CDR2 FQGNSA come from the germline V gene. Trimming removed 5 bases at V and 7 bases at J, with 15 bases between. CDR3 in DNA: TGTGCCAGCAGCCAACGGGCCCCGCAAAATTCACCCCTCCACTTT. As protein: CASSQRAPQNSPLHF.

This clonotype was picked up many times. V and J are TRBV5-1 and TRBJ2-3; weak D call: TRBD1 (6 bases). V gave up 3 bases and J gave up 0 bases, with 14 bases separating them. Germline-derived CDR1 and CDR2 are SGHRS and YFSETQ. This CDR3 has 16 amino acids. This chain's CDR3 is CASSWGTPTSTDTQYF. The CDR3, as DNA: TGCGCCAGCAGCTGGGGGACACCTACAAGCACAGATACGCAGTATTTT.

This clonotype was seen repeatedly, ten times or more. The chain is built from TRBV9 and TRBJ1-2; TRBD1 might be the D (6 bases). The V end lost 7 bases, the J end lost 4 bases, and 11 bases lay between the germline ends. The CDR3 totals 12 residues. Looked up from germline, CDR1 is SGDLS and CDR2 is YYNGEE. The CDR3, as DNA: TGTGCCAGCGGACAGAACATCTATGGCTACACCTTC. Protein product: CASGQNIYGYTF.

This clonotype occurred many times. The CDR3 spells CASSLMGGPMNTEAFF. The CDR3 DNA is TGTGCCAGCAGCTTGATGGGGGGCCCCATGAACACTGAAGCTTTCTTT. The chain employs TRBV5-6 and TRBJ1-1; D perhaps matches TRBD1 (6 bases). CDR1 is SGHDT, CDR2 YYEEEE, per germline. The CDR3 is made up of 16 amino acids. V was pared by 1 base and J by 0 bases, with 13 bases between.